The present TCR beta chain was sequenced within a study of blood T cells in healthy people across ages. Concerning this clonotype itself: Its cognate antigen is unknown.

The CDR3 has 15 residues. From germline, CDR1 is DFQATT and CDR2 SNEGSKA (reference sequence). The V end lost 4 bases, the J end lost 1 base, and 16 bases lay between the germline ends. Points from the study as a whole: Diversity was higher, and naive CD4+ cells more numerous, in long-lived donors than in aged donors.

A sample-barcoded 5' primer and a J-beta primer mix were used in a second PCR of roughly 7 to 12 cycles. Every molecule of cDNA carried a tag from a template-switch adaptor with 12 random nucleotides. TCRdb independently ran MiXCR on the 5' RACE reads; one entry per CDR3 protein. The table lists about 1.4 million distinct CDR3 sequences, approximately 60% of them singletons. The sample taken for sequencing was blood. The rearrangement joins TRBV20-1 to TRBJ2-5; D possibly corresponds to TRBD1 (6 bases). The sequence was collected from a man between 18 and 29 years old in good health. This CDR3 reads CSAIDPQGIQETQYF. The CDR3 nucleotides are TGCAGTGCTATAGACCCCCAGGGGATCCAAGAGACCCAGTACTTC.